This T cell receptor beta chain was found in a study of cytomegalovirus exposure and HLA in healthy donors (dated by TCRdb to 2016 to 2017). In the study overall: A later analysis indicated that the 130 or so validation repertoires were generated on the platform also employed for the roughly 720 repertoires of the first cohort. The study aimed to test whether cataloging public T cell receptors could reveal signatures of past pathogen exposure. Besides the first cohort of 666 subjects, a separate validation cohort made up of around 120 different subjects was used. To predict cytomegalovirus infection status, the study combined high-throughput TCR immunosequencing, statistical association of individual TCRs with disease status, and machine learning.

The library relied on the immunoSEQ multiplex PCR assay. In the source study's methods: A statistical classification framework was built to diagnose cytomegalovirus status from the catalog of TCR beta chain sequences. Imported from immuneACCESS, the table was reduced by TCRdb to in-frame sequences with V and J called. These copies leave out some clones; in studies compared against another copy, an unresolved V gene accounts for under half, and the cause of the remainder is not known. V and J calls and clone size are copied from that table; D and trimming were computed from the DNA. This sample is represented by just over 20,000 clones; 95% to 97% of them were singletons. The top ten clonotypes cover roughly 10% of the sample. Of note for this clone: What antigen it recognizes has not been identified. No base-level quality is on record; no much larger clone is a single base apart.

V is pared back by 0 bases and J by 7 bases, with 15 bases lying between the germline termini. CDR1 and CDR2 (MGHRA, YSYEKL) derive from the germline V gene. Reading from cysteine to phenylalanine, the CDR3 counts 16 amino acids. Of the read, only the CDR3 DNA is kept; its 48 bases are in frame from base 1. The investigation overall reported the following: All 120 or so repertoires were used to score co-occurrence in the validation cohort in a later analysis, because that analysis had no HLA typing for the cohort. In the study, around 150 TCR beta chains were listed as associated with cytomegalovirus. Cytomegalovirus status was reported to be diagnosed by the classifier with high specificity and sensitivity in both the original and validation cohorts. In a later analysis, TCRs clustered in the first cohort were found to also tend to co-occur in the roughly 120 validation repertoires, with about 93% of cluster scores above 0. It was suggested by the authors that the approach could potentially be generalized to other disease states and immunological phenotypes. Most TCR sequences were seen in very few donors, while some public TCRs were found in many individuals. A few of the identified cytomegalovirus-associated TCR beta chains were confirmed in vitro to be specific for cytomegalovirus antigens.

The donors belonged to the validation cohort of 90 to 150 subjects, which was separate from the approximately 680-subject first cohort. Sequencing was done on a sample of PBMCs. The source of this sequence is a man aged 25-45 years in good health and CMV-seropositive. The chain uses TRBV4-1 and TRBJ1-4, with the D gene too uncertain to name. For the CDR3, the sequence is CASSQDLGYGGEKLFF. The DNA sequence is as follows: TGCGCCAGCAGCCAAGATTTGGGGTATGGAGGTGAAAAACTGTTTTTT.